The 15 T cell receptor beta chains below all came from one sample that was sequenced in a study of PD-L1 blockade in urothelial cancer (dated by TCRdb to the late 2010s). This specimen's time point label, interpreted: pretreatment peripheral blood. Receptor amplification or capture employed the immunoSEQ multiplex PCR assay. TCRdb took over this immuneACCESS table, retaining in-frame rearrangements with V and J assigned. Such tables are incomplete; in checked studies, under half of the missing clones stem from an unresolved V gene, and the remainder is unexplained. Across this sample there are tens of thousands of clones, with about four fifths seen only once. The ten largest clones add up to 9.2% of the sample. Here the sequenced sample was PBMCs, taken around atezolizumab (anti-PD-L1) treatment. Receptors originate from a woman aged 70-85 years with urothelial cancer.

The chain carries TRBV15 and TRBJ2-7; D gene ambiguous. CDR1 and CDR2 (germline): LNHNV, YYDKDF (reference sequence). V dropped 0 bases and J dropped 1 base, with 13 bases sitting between them. This CDR3 is 16 amino acids long. The CDR3 spells CATSRDYASESYEQYF. CDR3 DNA: TGTGCCACCAGCAGAGATTATGCTAGTGAATCCTACGAGCAGTACTTC. Filled out from reference TRBV15 and TRBJ2-7, the complete variable domain reads DAMVIQNPRYQVTQFGKPVTLSCSQTLNHNVMYWYQQKSSQAPKLLFHYYDKDFNNEADTPDNFQSRRPNTSFCFLDIRSPGLGDTAMYLCATSRDYASESYEQYFGPGTRLTVT.

The chain combines TRBV30 with TRBJ2-1, with D perhaps TRBD2 (6 bases). The V and J ends lost 0 bases and 6 bases respectively, with 9 bases between them. Germline CDR1 GTSNPN, CDR2 SVGIG (reference sequence). The CDR3 is 13 amino acids. CDR3 in amino acids: CAWSVSSVNEQFF. CDR3 sequence (DNA): TGTGCCTGGAGTGTATCTAGCGTCAATGAGCAGTTCTTC.

V gene TRBV7-2 combines with J gene TRBJ1-1; 9 positions agree with TRBD1. There are 15 residues in the CDR3. With 4 bases clipped from V and 0 bases from J, the junction kept 3 bases outside the gene matches. Germline V gives CDR1 SGHTA, CDR2 FQGNSA. In nucleotides, the CDR3 is TGTGCCAGCAGCTACGGGACAGGGCTGAACACTGAAGCTTTCTTT. Protein product: CASSYGTGLNTEAFF.

The J gene is TRBJ1-4, the V gene TRBV10-3; D may be TRBD1 (6 bases). The V end lost 2 bases, the J end lost 8 bases, and 9 bases lay between the germline ends. Germline CDR1 ENHRY, CDR2 SYGVKD. The CDR3 covers 13 residues. The CDR3 loop is CAISERGSEKLFF. The CDR3 DNA follows: TGTGCCATCAGTGAGAGGGGGAGCGAAAAACTGTTTTTT.

V is TRBV5-1 and J is TRBJ2-3; D is possibly TRBD1 (5 bases). CDR3 length: 13 amino acids. V was cut by 2 bases and J by 4 bases, with 8 bases left in between. Germline assignment: CDR1 SGHRS and CDR2 YFSETQ. This chain's CDR3 is CASSFQGADTQYF. The CDR3 nucleotides read TGCGCCAGCAGCTTTCAGGGCGCAGATACGCAGTATTTT.

The V and J genes are TRBV9 and TRBJ2-3, with TRBD2 identical over 10 bases. The length of the CDR3 is 16 residues. With 0 bases clipped from V and 4 bases from J, the junction kept 5 bases outside the gene matches. Germline values: CDR1 SGDLS, CDR2 YYNGEE. The CDR3 region is CASSVAASGSADTQYF. CDR3 coding DNA: TGTGCCAGCAGCGTAGCTGCTAGCGGGAGCGCAGATACGCAGTATTTT. The variable domain in full, with the rest retrieved from reference TRBV9 and TRBJ2-3, is DSGVTQTPKHLITATGQRVTLRCSPRSGDLSVYWYQQSLDQGLQFLIQYYNGEERAKGNILERFSAQQFPDLHSELNLSSLELGDSALYFCASSVAASGSADTQYFGPGTRLTVL.

The CDR3 sequence: CASSTRGSGDEQFF. The CDR3 DNA reads as TGCGCCAGCAGCACCCGAGGGTCGGGGGATGAGCAGTTCTTC. The V gene is TRBV4-3, the J gene TRBJ2-1, with TRBD2 as a possible D gene (6 bases). V shed 5 bases and J shed 8 bases, with 16 bases lying between them. Germline V gene sequence: CDR1 LGHNA, CDR2 YSLEER. The CDR3 loop spans 14 amino acids.

The V gene is TRBV19, the J gene TRBJ1-1; 7 bases are shared with TRBD1. The germline V gene encodes CDR1 LNHDA and CDR2 SQIVND (reference sequence). The V gene end was trimmed by 4 bases and the J gene end by 1 base; junction bases not matched to a gene: 6. The CDR3 consists of 15 residues. The chain's CDR3 is CASSTQGEENTEAFF. The CDR3 DNA reads as TGTGCCAGTAGTACCCAGGGGGAGGAGAACACTGAAGCTTTCTTT.

CDR3 DNA: TGCGCCAGCAGCCCCCTGATTCAGGGGCCGGTATATGGCTACACCTTC. This gives the protein CASSPLIQGPVYGYTF. The genes are TRBV4-1 and TRBJ1-2; the D gene is possibly TRBD1 (6 bases). The CDR3 length is 16 residues. The germline V and J ends were trimmed by 4 bases and 5 bases, with 20 bases remaining between them. Germline V CDR1 and CDR2: MGHRA, YSYEKL.

The chain links TRBV6-5 to TRBJ1-1; D is perhaps TRBD1 (5 bases). This CDR3 region has 13 residues. Germline loops: CDR1 MNHEY, CDR2 SVGAGI. Between the trimmed V and J ends, which lost 7 bases and 4 bases, there was a span of 13 bases. CDR3: CASILPGGTEAFF. CDR3 coding DNA: TGTGCCAGCATTCTTCCGGGGGGCACTGAAGCTTTCTTT.

The chain links TRBV27 to TRBJ2-1; 9 nucleotides match TRBD2. The CDR3 runs to 16 residues. With V trimmed by 5 bases and J by 3 bases, 8 bases remained unmatched. The germline V gene has CDR1 MNHEY and CDR2 SMNVEV (reference sequence). The chain's CDR3 is CASSDKAGGGYNEQFF. DNA for the CDR3: TGTGCCAGCAGTGACAAAGCGGGGGGCGGCTACAATGAGCAGTTCTTC.

The rearrangement links TRBV2 to TRBJ1-1; D uncertain. Germline V gene sequence: CDR1 SNHLY, CDR2 FYNNEI. There are 13 residues in the CDR3. With 7 bases removed from V and 4 bases from J, the gap between germline ends came to 13 bases. The CDR3 region has the DNA TGTGCCAGCACCTCCTTTGCGGGCACTGAAGCTTTCTTT. Translation: CASTSFAGTEAFF. Full variable domain (remainder filled in from reference TRBV2 and TRBJ1-1): EPEVTQTPSHQVTQMGQEVILRCVPISNHLYFYWYRQILGQKVEFLVSFYNNEISEKSEIFDDQFSVERPDGSNFTLKIRSTKLEDSAMYFCASTSFAGTEAFFGQGTRLTVV.

The chain employs TRBV5-4 and TRBJ2-1; D is undetermined. V lost 0 bases and J lost 9, with 13 bases in between. Germline CDR1 and CDR2: SGHNT and YYREEE (reference sequence). The CDR3 is 14 residues long. CDR3 in DNA: TGTGCCAGCAGCTTGGGGCTAGAAGGCAGTGAGCAGTTCTTC. This gives the protein CASSLGLEGSEQFF. The full variable domain, rest sourced from reference TRBV5-4 and TRBJ2-1, is ETGVTQSPTHLIKTRGQQVTLRCSSQSGHNTVSWYQQALGQGPQFIFQYYREEENGRGNFPPRFSGLQFPNYSSELNVNALELDDSALYLCASSLGLEGSEQFFGPGTRLTVL.

The chain combines TRBV7-3 with TRBJ2-3, with 7 bases fitting TRBD2. This CDR3 contains 15 residues. The germline V gene has CDR1 SGHTA and CDR2 FQGTGA. Germline trimming cut 4 bases from V and 4 bases from J; bases unmatched to any gene: 8. Here the CDR3 reads CASSYQGGLADTQYF. In DNA form, the CDR3 reads TGTGCCAGCAGCTATCAGGGAGGGCTTGCAGATACGCAGTATTTT.

The CDR3, as DNA: TGCGCCAGCAGCTTGCGGGGTCTCGGGACAGGGTTCGATACGCAGTATTTT. Protein sequence: CASSLRGLGTGFDTQYF. This sequence joins TRBV5-1 and TRBJ2-3, with 9 nucleotides matching TRBD1. V was pared by 1 base and J by 6 bases, with 12 bases of the junction left unmatched. The germline CDR1 and CDR2 sequences are SGHRS and YFSETQ. This CDR3 has 17 amino acids. Full variable domain (rest looked up from reference TRBV5-1 and TRBJ2-3): KAGVTQTPRYLIKTRGQQVTLSCSPISGHRSVSWYQQTPGQGLQFLFEYFSETQRNKGNFPGRFSGRQFSNSRSEMNVSTLELGDSALYLCASSLRGLGTGFDTQYFGPGTRLTVL.